These 27 T cell receptor beta chains share one sample of origin, sequenced in a study of blood T cell repertoires in COVID-19. Profiling relied on immunoSEQ multiplex PCR, and the TCRdb table lists in-frame clones only, not all of them. There are almost 200,000 clones in the sample; roughly 80% occur only once, and about 0.91% lies in the top ten. The material sequenced was peripheral blood. All receptors derive from a man aged 55 to 70 with COVID-19, enrolled during active disease.

The V call is TRBV19, the J call TRBJ1-1, with a weak D call TRBD1 (6 bases). CDR1 is LNHDA, CDR2 SQIVND, per germline (reference sequence). The ends were cut back, 5 bases at V and 0 bases at J, with 10 bases in the middle. CDR3 length: 14 residues. The CDR3 reads CASSPGTLNTEAFF. As DNA, the CDR3 is TGTGCCAGTAGTCCCGGGACATTGAACACTGAAGCTTTCTTT. The whole variable domain, filled in from reference TRBV19 and TRBJ1-1, reads DGGITQSPKYLFRKEGQNVTLSCEQNLNHDAMYWYRQDPGQGLRLIYYSQIVNDFQKGDIAEGYSVSREKKESFPLTVTSAQKNPTAFYLCASSPGTLNTEAFFGQGTRLTVV.

For the CDR3, the DNA is TGTGCCAGCAGTCTCGTGGGGGCTGGTGGAAACACCATATATTTT. As protein: CASSLVGAGGNTIYF. The genes are TRBV7-2 and TRBJ1-3, with D maybe TRBD1 (6 bases). CDR1 SGHTA and CDR2 FQGNSA come from the germline V gene. The CDR3 is 15 residues long. Trimming took 6 bases from V and 3 from J, leaving 15 bases between them.

The chain has TRBV5-1 and TRBJ1-1; 11 bases fit TRBD1. Germline values: CDR1 SGHRS, CDR2 YFSETQ. Germline trimming cut 2 bases from V and 4 bases from J; bases unmatched to any gene: 7. CDR3 length: 16 amino acids. The CDR3 region is CASSLTSGTGGTEAFF. The DNA for the CDR3 is TGCGCCAGCAGCTTAACCTCCGGGACAGGGGGCACTGAAGCTTTCTTT.

V and J are TRBV4-1 and TRBJ2-2; 9 bases align to TRBD1. CDR1 is MGHRA and CDR2 is YSYEKL in the germline V gene. The CDR3 totals 14 residues. V dropped 4 bases and J dropped 6; count of bases not matched to a gene: 3. The CDR3 reads CASSRGQGAGELFF. CDR3 coding DNA: TGCGCCAGCAGCCGGGGACAGGGAGCCGGGGAGCTGTTTTTT.

The gene calls are TRBV28 and TRBJ2-5, with TRBD1 matching over 7 bases. CDR1 MDHEN and CDR2 SYDVKM come from the germline V gene. Trimming took 9 bases from V and 5 from J; bases not matched to a gene: 9. CDR3 length: 13 residues. CDR3 residues: CASFGTARETQYF. CDR3 nucleotide sequence: TGTGCCAGTTTTGGGACAGCACGGGAGACCCAGTACTTC.

The chain carries TRBV7-5 and TRBJ1-1; TRBD1 is the table's D call and was not checked against the DNA. TRBV7-5 is a pseudogene locus. The CDR3 sequence is 16 residues long. CDR3 amino acids: CARLAGDRLGNTEAFF. The DNA for the CDR3 is TGTGCCAGACTAGCTGGGGACAGGTTGGGGAACACTGAAGCTTTCTTT.

This clone was detected only once. This chain connects TRBV19 to TRBJ1-2; D might be TRBD1 (6 bases). Deletions cut 5 bases from V and 1 base from J, with 11 bases between. The V gene's germline CDR1 is LNHDA and CDR2 SQIVND (reference sequence). This CDR3 comprises 14 residues. The CDR3 sequence: CASSLGTNNYGYTF. The CDR3, as DNA: TGTGCCAGTAGTTTAGGGACAAATAACTATGGCTACACCTTC.

Written as DNA, the CDR3 is TGTGCCAGCAGCTTAGGGGCAGAACTCCGTTGGAACACTGAAGCTTTCTTT. Protein sequence: CASSLGAELRWNTEAFF. The V gene is TRBV7-9, the J gene TRBJ1-1, with D hard to call. The length of the CDR3 is 17 residues. The V gene lost 1 base and the J gene lost 1 base, with 16 bases spanning the gap. Germline lookup yields CDR1 SEHNR and CDR2 FQNEAQ (reference sequence).

This chain links TRBV29-1 with TRBJ1-3; D gene unclear. This CDR3 has 14 residues. The germline V gene encodes CDR1 SQVTM and CDR2 ANQGSEA. The V and J ends lost 4 bases and 0 bases respectively, with 10 bases between them. CDR3: CSVVPETSGNTIYF. The CDR3 nucleotides are TGCAGCGTTGTTCCAGAAACCTCTGGAAACACCATATATTTT.

This clone was seen at least ten times. The chain combines TRBV19 with TRBJ1-5, with TRBD1 as a possible D gene (6 bases). The germline V gene has CDR1 LNHDA and CDR2 SQIVND (reference sequence). CDR3 length equals 13 residues. Trimming removed 6 bases from V and 5 bases from J, with 11 bases in between. The DNA for the CDR3 is TGTGCCAGTAGACGGACAGCTCATCAGCCCCAGCATTTT. As protein: CASRRTAHQPQHF.

The chain joins TRBV11-3 to TRBJ1-5, with D perhaps TRBD1 (6 bases). Trimming shortened V by 1 base and J by 3 bases, and 7 bases separated the two germline ends. Germline V gene data show CDR1 as SGHNT and CDR2 as YENEEA. CDR3 length equals 14 residues. The CDR3 region is CASSLAGANQPQHF. CDR3 bases: TGTGCCAGCAGCTTAGCAGGGGCCAATCAGCCCCAGCATTTT.

The chain couples TRBV10-2 to TRBJ1-1; a possible D gene is TRBD1 (6 bases). The germline V and J ends were trimmed by 3 bases and 12 bases, with 17 bases remaining between them. The CDR3 has 13 amino acids. Per the germline V gene, CDR1 is WSHSY and CDR2 is SAAADI. CDR3 in amino acids: CASSEGTLTSTFF. The CDR3 DNA reads as TGCGCCAGCAGTGAAGGGACACTGACGTCAACTTTCTTT.

V gene TRBV29-1 combines with J gene TRBJ1-2; no definite D call. CDR1 and CDR2 from the germline V gene are SQVTM and ANQGSEA. The CDR3 covers 9 residues. Trimming stripped 3 bases from V and 6 bases from J, with 2 bases between. CDR3 bases: TGCAGCGTTGATAATGGCTACACCTTC. Translating gives CSVDNGYTF.

In this sample, this clone turned up once. The rearrangement joins TRBV4-1 to TRBJ2-1; D gene unclear. The CDR3 totals 14 residues. Germline assignment: CDR1 MGHRA and CDR2 YSYEKL. V gave up 4 bases and J gave up 7 bases, with 14 bases separating them. The CDR3 DNA follows: TGCGCCAGCAGCCTCTTTGGCGGCCAAAATGAGCAGTTCTTC. Translation gives CASSLFGGQNEQFF.

This clone was recorded only once. The chain carries TRBV7-9 and TRBJ2-2, with a weak D call TRBD2 (5 bases). Looked up from germline, CDR1 is SEHNR and CDR2 is FQNEAQ (reference sequence). This CDR3 has 15 residues. Trimming removed 4 bases from V and 6 bases from J, with 15 bases in between. CDR3 nucleotides: TGTGCCAGCAGCTCCTACCCTACTAGTCCCGGGGAGCTGTTTTTT. This sequence encodes CASSSYPTSPGELFF.

V and J are TRBV6-5 and TRBJ2-7; a weak D match, TRBD2 (5 bases). CDR3 length: 13 amino acids. Trimming took 2 bases from V and 7 from J, leaving 12 bases between them. Germline values: CDR1 MNHEY, CDR2 SVGAGI. CDR3 coding DNA: TGTGCCAGCAGTTACAGATTCCCGGGGGAGCAGTACTTC. It translates to CASSYRFPGEQYF.

The chain recombines TRBV19 with TRBJ1-5, with D perhaps matching TRBD1 (6 bases). CDR1 and CDR2 (germline): LNHDA, SQIVND (reference sequence). Trimming left V 7 bases short and J 0 bases short, with 19 bases between. CDR3 length: 17 residues. CDR3 nucleotides: TGTGCCAGTACCACCTCGCGGGGGGGCTATAGCAATCAGCCCCAGCATTTT. Encoded protein: CASTTSRGGYSNQPQHF. Full variable domain (outside the CDR3, taken from reference TRBV19 and TRBJ1-5): DGGITQSPKYLFRKEGQNVTLSCEQNLNHDAMYWYRQDPGQGLRLIYYSQIVNDFQKGDIAEGYSVSREKKESFPLTVTSAQKNPTAFYLCASTTSRGGYSNQPQHFGDGTRLSIL.

There are a few counts of this clone. Here the CDR3 reads CSASLLAGEETQYF. CDR3 bases: TGCAGTGCTAGTTTACTAGCGGGAGAAGAGACCCAGTACTTC. The chain carries TRBV20-1 and TRBJ2-5; TRBD2 agrees at 11 bases. J was trimmed by 3 bases and V by 3 bases; bases with no gene match: 3. CDR1 and CDR2 from the germline V gene are DFQATT and SNEGSKA (reference sequence). The CDR3 loop spans 14 amino acids.

In DNA, the CDR3 is TGTGCCAGCAGTCTCAGGGTGTCCACTGAAGCTTTCTTT. Encoded protein: CASSLRVSTEAFF. The V call is TRBV6-1, the J call TRBJ1-1, with TRBD1 as a possible D gene (5 bases). This CDR3 has 13 residues. The germline V and J ends were trimmed by 5 bases and 4 bases, with 11 bases remaining between them. The germline V gene has CDR1 MNHNS and CDR2 SASEGT.

The chain has TRBV11-3 and TRBJ2-2, with D possibly matching TRBD2 (6 bases). The CDR3 is 18 amino acids. Germline loops: CDR1 SGHNT, CDR2 YENEEA. Trimming removed 2 bases at V and 6 bases at J, with 22 bases between. The CDR3 is CASSLPPGGQGRPGELFF. CDR3 bases: TGTGCCAGCAGCTTACCGCCAGGAGGGCAGGGCAGGCCCGGGGAGCTGTTTTTT.

V is TRBV5-6 and J is TRBJ1-3; D remains ambiguous. V lost 1 base and J lost 2, with 10 bases in between. The CDR3 is 15 amino acids. Germline CDR1 is SGHDT and CDR2 is YYEEEE. DNA of the CDR3: TGTGCCAGCAGCTTGACGGGAACCCCTGGAAACACCATATATTTT. Its translation: CASSLTGTPGNTIYF.

This clone was observed a handful of times. The chain links TRBV28 to TRBJ2-1, with 8 bases fitting TRBD2. Germline V lookup: CDR1 MDHEN, CDR2 SYDVKM. This CDR3 spans 16 amino acids. The J segment lost 7 bases and the V segment lost 3 bases, leaving 11 bases of the junction unmatched. The CDR3 loop is CASSLEAGGPINEQFF. CDR3 nucleotide sequence: TGTGCCAGCAGTTTGGAGGCGGGAGGCCCTATTAATGAGCAGTTCTTC.

V is TRBV28 and J is TRBJ1-2; 9 nucleotides line up with TRBD1. The germline V gene has CDR1 MDHEN and CDR2 SYDVKM. This CDR3 comprises 15 residues. With V trimmed by 6 bases and J by 3 bases, 8 bases remained unmatched. The CDR3 region is CASRERTGVDYGYTF. CDR3 bases: TGTGCCAGCAGAGAACGGACAGGGGTTGACTATGGCTACACCTTC.

This chain links TRBV11-3 with TRBJ2-1, with TRBD2 as a possible D gene (5 bases). Germline assignment: CDR1 SGHNT and CDR2 YENEEA. CDR3 length: 13 amino acids. With 1 base removed from V and 12 bases from J, the gap between germline ends came to 13 bases. CDR3 nucleotides: TGTGCCAGCAGCTTAGCCCGACTAAATCCGCAGTTCTTC. It translates to CASSLARLNPQFF.

The chain combines TRBV13 with TRBJ1-1, with 7 bases identical to TRBD1. The CDR3 sequence is 17 residues long. The germline V gene encodes CDR1 PRHDT and CDR2 FYEKMQ (reference sequence). Trimming took 5 bases from V and 6 from J; bases not matched to a gene: 18. This CDR3 reads CASSGGSYRGQSSEAFF. In nucleotides, the CDR3 is TGTGCCAGCAGCGGGGGGTCTTACAGGGGTCAATCTTCTGAAGCTTTCTTT.

CDR3 loop: CASSRVGVRLAGNEQFF. The DNA for the CDR3 is TGTGCCAGCAGCCGCGTCGGGGTTCGGCTAGCGGGAAATGAGCAGTTCTTC. This chain joins TRBV28 and TRBJ2-1; 9 bases line up with TRBD2. Germline trimming cut 6 bases from V and 7 bases from J; bases unmatched to any gene: 16. There are 17 residues in the CDR3. In germline, CDR1 is MDHEN, CDR2 SYDVKM.

The chain couples TRBV11-2 to TRBJ2-5; D possibly corresponds to TRBD1 (6 bases). CDR3 length: 13 residues. Germline values: CDR1 SGHAT, CDR2 FQNNGV. Trimming removed 3 bases at V and 1 base at J, with 6 bases between. The CDR3 here is CASSFRGQETQYF. The CDR3 DNA reads as TGTGCCAGCAGCTTCAGGGGCCAAGAGACCCAGTACTTC. The entire variable domain, with the rest obtained from reference TRBV11-2 and TRBJ2-5, is as follows: EAGVAQSPRYKIIEKRQSVAFWCNPISGHATLYWYQQILGQGPKLLIQFQNNGVVDDSQLPKDRFSAERLKGVDSTLKIQPAKLEDSAVYLCASSFRGQETQYFGPGTRLLVL.